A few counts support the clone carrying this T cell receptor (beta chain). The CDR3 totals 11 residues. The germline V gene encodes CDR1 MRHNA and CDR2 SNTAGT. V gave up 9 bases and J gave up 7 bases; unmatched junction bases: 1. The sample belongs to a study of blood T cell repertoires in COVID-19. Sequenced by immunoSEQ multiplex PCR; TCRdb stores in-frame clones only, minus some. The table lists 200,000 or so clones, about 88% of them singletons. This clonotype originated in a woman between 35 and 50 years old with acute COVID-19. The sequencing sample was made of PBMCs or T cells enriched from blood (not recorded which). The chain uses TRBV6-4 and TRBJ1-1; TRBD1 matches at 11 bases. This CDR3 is CARGQGDEAFF. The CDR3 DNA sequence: TGTGCCAGGGGACAGGGGGATGAAGCTTTCTTT.